The TCR beta chain under discussion was sequenced for a study of PD-1 blockade in classical Hodgkin lymphoma. Study in general: Nivolumab was given intravenously to patients at 3 mg/kg every 2 weeks. Study-level findings and limits: Sources of repertoire differences remain undefined, possibly disease activity or prior therapy. Complete responders matched newly diagnosed patients in baseline diversity.

Concerning this clone itself: Its matching antigen is unknown.

TCRdb keeps only in-frame clones here, not all; method: immunoSEQ multiplex PCR. The sample lists about 6,400 clones; about 89% were seen once. Sample time point: cycle 4 day 1 (C4D1), after less than 7 weeks of nivolumab. Brentuximab vedotin exposure varied, and every patient relapsed after autologous stem cell transplantation. Using magnetic negative selection, the CD4+ T cells were separated out of thawed PBMCs. The germline V gene encodes CDR1 SGHNT and CDR2 YYREEE (reference sequence). The CDR3 sequence is 13 residues long. V was clipped by 4 bases and J by 5 bases, with 13 bases between them. The chain employs TRBV5-4 and TRBJ2-7; D possibly corresponds to TRBD2 (5 bases). The receptor was derived from a human donor with classical Hodgkin lymphoma. This material consisted of CD4+ T cells from blood, taken before the fourth cycle of nivolumab. The CDR3 is CASSGGQNDEQYF. CDR3 bases: TGTGCCAGCAGCGGAGGCCAGAACGACGAGCAGTACTTC.